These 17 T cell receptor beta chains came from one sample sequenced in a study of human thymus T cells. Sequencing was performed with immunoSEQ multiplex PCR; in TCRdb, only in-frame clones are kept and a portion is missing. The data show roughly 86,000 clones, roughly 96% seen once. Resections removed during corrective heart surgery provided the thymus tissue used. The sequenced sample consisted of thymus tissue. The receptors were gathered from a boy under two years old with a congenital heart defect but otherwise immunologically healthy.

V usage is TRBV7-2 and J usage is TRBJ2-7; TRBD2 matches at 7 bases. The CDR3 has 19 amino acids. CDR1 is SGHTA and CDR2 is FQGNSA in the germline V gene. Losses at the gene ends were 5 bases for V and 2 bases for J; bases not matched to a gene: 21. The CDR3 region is CASSHVTTSASRGTYEQYF. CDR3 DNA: TGTGCCAGCAGCCACGTGACCACTAGCGCCTCACGGGGCACCTACGAGCAGTACTTC.

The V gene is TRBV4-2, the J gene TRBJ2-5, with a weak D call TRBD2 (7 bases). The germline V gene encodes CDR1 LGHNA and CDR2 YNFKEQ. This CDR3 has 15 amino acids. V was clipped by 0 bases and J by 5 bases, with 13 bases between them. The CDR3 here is CASSQERRGGETQYF. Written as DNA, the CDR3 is TGTGCCAGCAGCCAAGAGAGGAGGGGGGGGGAGACCCAGTACTTC.

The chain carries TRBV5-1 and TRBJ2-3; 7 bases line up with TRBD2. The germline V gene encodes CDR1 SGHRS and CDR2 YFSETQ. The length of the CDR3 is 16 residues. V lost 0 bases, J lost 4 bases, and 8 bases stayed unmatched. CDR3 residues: CASSLVLREFSDTQYF. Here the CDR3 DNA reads TGCGCCAGCAGCTTGGTTCTGCGGGAGTTCTCAGATACGCAGTATTTT.

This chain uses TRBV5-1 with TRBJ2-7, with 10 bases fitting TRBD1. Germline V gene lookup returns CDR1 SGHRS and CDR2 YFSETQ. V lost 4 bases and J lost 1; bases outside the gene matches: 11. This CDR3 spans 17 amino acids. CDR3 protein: CASSVAWDRGLSYEQYF. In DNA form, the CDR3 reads TGCGCCAGCAGCGTCGCCTGGGACAGGGGTCTATCCTACGAGCAGTACTTC.

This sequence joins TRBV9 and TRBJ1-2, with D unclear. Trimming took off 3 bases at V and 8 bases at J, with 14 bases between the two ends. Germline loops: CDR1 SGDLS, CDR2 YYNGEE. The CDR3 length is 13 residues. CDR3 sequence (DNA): TGTGCCAGCAGCGAGGTTGGGTCACGCGGCTACACCTTC. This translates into CASSEVGSRGYTF.

The CDR3 loop reads CSATINEQFF. The CDR3 nucleotides are TGCAGTGCTACGATAAATGAGCAGTTCTTC. The rearrangement joins TRBV20-1 to TRBJ2-1; D is undetermined. CDR1 is DFQATT and CDR2 is SNEGSKA in the germline V gene (reference sequence). There are 10 residues in the CDR3. V was pared by 4 bases and J by 7 bases, with 5 bases between.

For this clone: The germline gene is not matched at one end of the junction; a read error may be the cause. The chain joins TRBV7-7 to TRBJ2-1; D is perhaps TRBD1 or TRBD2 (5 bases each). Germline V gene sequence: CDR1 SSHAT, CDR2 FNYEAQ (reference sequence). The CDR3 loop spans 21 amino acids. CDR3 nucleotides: TGTGCTAGCAGCTTAGGATCAGGAGGACGGGGCGGACCTAGCTCCTACAATGAGCAGTTCTTC. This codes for CASSLGSGGRGGPSSYNEQFF.

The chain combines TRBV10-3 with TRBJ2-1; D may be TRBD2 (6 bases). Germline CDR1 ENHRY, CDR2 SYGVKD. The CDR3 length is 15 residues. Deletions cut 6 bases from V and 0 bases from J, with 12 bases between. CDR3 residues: CAIRHSGSSYNEQFF. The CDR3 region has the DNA TGTGCCATCAGGCATAGCGGCAGCTCCTACAATGAGCAGTTCTTC.

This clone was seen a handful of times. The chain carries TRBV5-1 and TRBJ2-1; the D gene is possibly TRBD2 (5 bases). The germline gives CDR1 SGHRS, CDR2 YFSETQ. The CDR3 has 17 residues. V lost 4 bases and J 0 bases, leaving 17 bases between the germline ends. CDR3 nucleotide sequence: TGCGCCAGCAGCCTTCTATCCAAAGGGAGCTCCTACAATGAGCAGTTCTTC. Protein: CASSLLSKGSSYNEQFF.

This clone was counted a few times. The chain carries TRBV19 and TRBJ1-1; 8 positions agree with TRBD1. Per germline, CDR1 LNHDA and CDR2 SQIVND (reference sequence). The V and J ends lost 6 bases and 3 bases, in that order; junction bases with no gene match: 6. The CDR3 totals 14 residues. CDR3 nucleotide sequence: TGTGCCAGTAGCTTGACAGGGGTTTACACTGAAGCTTTCTTT. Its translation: CASSLTGVYTEAFF.

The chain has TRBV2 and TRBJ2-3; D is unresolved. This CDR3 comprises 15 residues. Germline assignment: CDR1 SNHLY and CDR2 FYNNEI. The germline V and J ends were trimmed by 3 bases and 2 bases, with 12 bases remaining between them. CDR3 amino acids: CASSETRAPTDTQYF. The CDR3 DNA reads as TGTGCCAGCAGTGAGACAAGGGCCCCCACAGATACGCAGTATTTT.

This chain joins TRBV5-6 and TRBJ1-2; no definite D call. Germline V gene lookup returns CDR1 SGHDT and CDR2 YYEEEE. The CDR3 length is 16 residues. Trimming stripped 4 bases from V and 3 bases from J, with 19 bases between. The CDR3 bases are TGTGCCAGCAGCGCCCGCTCTTCCCGCCTGGACTATGGCTACACCTTC. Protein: CASSARSSRLDYGYTF.

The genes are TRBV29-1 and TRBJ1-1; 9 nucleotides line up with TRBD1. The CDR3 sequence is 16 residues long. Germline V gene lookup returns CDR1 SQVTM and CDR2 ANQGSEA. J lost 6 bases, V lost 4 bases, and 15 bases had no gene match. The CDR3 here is CSVGPTGTGNLAEAFF. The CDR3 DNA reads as TGCAGCGTTGGACCAACCGGGACAGGGAATCTGGCTGAAGCTTTCTTT.

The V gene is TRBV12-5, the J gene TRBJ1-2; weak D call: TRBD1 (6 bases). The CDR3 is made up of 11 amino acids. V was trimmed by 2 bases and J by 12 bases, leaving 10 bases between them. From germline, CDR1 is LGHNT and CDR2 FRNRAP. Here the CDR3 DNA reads TGTGCTAGTGGTTTGCCCCAGGGGAACACCTTC. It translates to CASGLPQGNTF.

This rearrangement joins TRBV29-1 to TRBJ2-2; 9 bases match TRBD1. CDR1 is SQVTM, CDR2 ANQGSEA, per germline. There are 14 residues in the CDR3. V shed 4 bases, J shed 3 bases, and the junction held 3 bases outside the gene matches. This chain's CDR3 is CSVGTGGHTGELFF. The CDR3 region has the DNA TGCAGCGTTGGCACAGGGGGCCACACCGGGGAGCTGTTTTTT.

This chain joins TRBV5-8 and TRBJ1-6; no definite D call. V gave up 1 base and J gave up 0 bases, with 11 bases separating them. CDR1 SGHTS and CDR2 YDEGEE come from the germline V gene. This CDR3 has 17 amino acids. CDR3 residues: CASSLFQRSSYNSPLHF. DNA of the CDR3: TGTGCCAGCAGCTTGTTCCAGCGAAGCTCCTATAATTCACCCCTCCACTTT. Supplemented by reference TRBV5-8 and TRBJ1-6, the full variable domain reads EAGVTQSPTHLIKTRGQQATLRCSPISGHTSVYWYQQALGLGLQFLLWYDEGEERNRGNFPPRFSGRQFPNYSSELNVNALELEDSALYLCASSLFQRSSYNSPLHFGNGTRLTVT.

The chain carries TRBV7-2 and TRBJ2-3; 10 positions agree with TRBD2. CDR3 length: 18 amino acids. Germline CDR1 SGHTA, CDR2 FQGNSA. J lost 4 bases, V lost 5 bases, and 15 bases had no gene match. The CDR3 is CASSDRTSGLSRSDTQYF. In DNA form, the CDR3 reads TGTGCCAGCAGCGACCGGACTAGCGGACTTAGCAGGTCAGATACGCAGTATTTT.